Included here is one TCR beta chain sequence, with context. The CDR3 consists of 15 residues. Germline CDR1 and CDR2: LNHDA and SQIVND (reference sequence). Trimming at V came to 5 bases and at J to 2 bases, leaving 4 bases not matched to a gene. Investigators reverse transcribed all isolated RNA, so they sequenced expressed TCRB transcripts. Assay used: immunoSEQ multiplex PCR; TCRdb lists only in-frame clones, some missing. This sample carries about 320,000 clones, around 15% of them seen once, and the ten largest clones take 6.7%. This record belongs to a study of beta chain features in type 1 diabetes. Blood was drawn once from each donor into heparinised tubes. The draws averaged about 110 mL. The authors sorted CD4+ naive, central memory, regulatory and stem cell-like memory cells via CD45RO/CCR7/CD25/CD127/CD95/CD27. Sorted populations were all over 98% pure.

This TCR was recovered from a man aged 30 to 45 in good health. This chain connects TRBV19 to TRBJ2-2, with 8 bases identical to TRBD1. Material: central memory CD4+ T cells from blood. This CDR3 is CASSFTGGNTGELFF. The CDR3 DNA sequence: TGTGCCAGTAGTTTCACAGGGGGAAACACCGGGGAGCTGTTTTTT.